This T cell receptor (beta chain) was sequenced for a study of identifying expanded T cells in peripheral blood. Only in-frame clones appear in the TCRdb table, and some are missing; sequencing was by immunoSEQ multiplex PCR. The sample contains around 100,000 clones, around 88% of which appear only once. V lost 5 bases to trimming and J lost 4 bases, with 14 bases between them. This CDR3 comprises 14 residues. Germline CDR1 is SGHVS and CDR2 is FNYEAQ. The sequence derives from a person aged 18 to 75 in good health. The material sequenced was blood. This rearrangement joins TRBV7-6 to TRBJ1-2; D gene uncertain. CDR3 nucleotides: TGTGCCAGCAGCCCCCCGGTATCCCTCTATGGCTACACCTTC. Its protein is CASSPPVSLYGYTF.